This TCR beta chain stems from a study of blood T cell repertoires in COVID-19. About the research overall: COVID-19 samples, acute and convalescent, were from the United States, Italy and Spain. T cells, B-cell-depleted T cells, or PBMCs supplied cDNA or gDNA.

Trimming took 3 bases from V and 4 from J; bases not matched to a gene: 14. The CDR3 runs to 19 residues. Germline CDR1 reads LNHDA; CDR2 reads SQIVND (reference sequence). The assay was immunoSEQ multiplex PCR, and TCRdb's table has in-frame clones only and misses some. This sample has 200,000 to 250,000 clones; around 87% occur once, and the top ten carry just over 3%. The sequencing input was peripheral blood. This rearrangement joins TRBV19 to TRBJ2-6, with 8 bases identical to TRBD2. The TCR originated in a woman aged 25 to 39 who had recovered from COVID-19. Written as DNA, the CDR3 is TGTGCCAGTAGTATGTCTCCGGGACTAGGGGGTTCCGGGGCCAACGTCCTGACTTTC. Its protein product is CASSMSPGLGGSGANVLTF.